This T cell receptor beta chain was captured in a study of CD8 T cells in Susac syndrome. Study-level results: As acknowledged by the study, its TCR sequencing and HLA analysis included a relatively small number of individuals.

Those who served as multiple sclerosis controls were treatment-naive patients with stable or active relapsing-remitting disease. TEMRA cells underwent FACS enrichment and CD8+ and CD4+ T cells underwent negative isolation. Germline V gene sequence: CDR1 SQVTM, CDR2 ANQGSEA. CDR3 size: 14 residues. V shed 8 bases, J shed 1 base, and the junction held 7 bases outside the gene matches. Comment on this clonotype: Antigen: not known.

Reverse transcription of roughly 0.5 to 1 ug RNA was carried out with random hexamers. Amplification of TCR beta CDR3 across 54 Vbeta and 13 Jbeta was performed with immunoSEQ multiplex PCR. TCRdb reanalysed the immunoSEQ multiplex PCR reads using MiXCR and keeps one entry per CDR3 protein. Here the sample spans hundreds of thousands of distinct CDR3 sequences, over 90% being singletons. This sequence originates from a human donor with multiple sclerosis. The chain carries TRBV29-1 and TRBJ2-3, with TRBD2 identical over 9 bases. Sequenced input: CD4+ T cells from PBMCs. CDR3 coding DNA: TGCAGCTCTGTAGCGGGGGCGCGCACAGATACGCAGTATTTT. Translation: CSSVAGARTDTQYF.